This T cell receptor (beta chain) was found in a study of T cells after yellow fever vaccination. TCRdb re-analysed the 5' RACE reads in MiXCR, keeping a single row per CDR3 protein. Seen here are about 580,000 distinct CDR3 sequences, about a sixth observed once, and the top ten hold 15% to 20%. The V end lost 7 bases, the J end lost 8 bases, and 21 bases lay between the germline ends. CDR3 size: 14 residues. Germline CDR1 SGHDT, CDR2 YYEEEE. This clonotype was sampled from a man aged 18 to 30 who received the YFV17D yellow fever vaccine. The sequences come from PBMCs, collected roughly 5 days after the first yellow fever vaccination. The V gene is TRBV5-6, the J gene TRBJ1-2, with D perhaps TRBD1 (5 bases). The CDR3 sequence is CASSLGGPLRGYTF. In nucleotides, the CDR3 is TGTGCCAGCTCCCTGGGGGGACCACTTCGAGGCTACACCTTC.